The entry below gives a single TCR beta chain sequence along with its context. The record originates from a study of cytomegalovirus exposure and HLA in healthy donors. This CDR3 comprises 14 residues. V gave up 4 bases and J gave up 5 bases; unmatched junction bases: 7. Germline lookup yields CDR1 LNHDA and CDR2 SQIVND (reference sequence). The primer mix had 60 Vbeta and 13 Jbeta primers. Produced via immunoSEQ multiplex PCR; TCRdb's table is partial and in-frame only. The table records tens of thousands of clones, less than 65% of them present only once. The chain employs TRBV19 and TRBJ2-5, with 7 positions matching TRBD1. The clonotype comes from a woman in her thirties in good health and CMV-seronegative. Source material: PBMCs. CDR3 residues: CASSREGAGETQYF. CDR3 DNA: TGTGCCAGTAGTAGAGAGGGGGCAGGGGAGACCCAGTACTTC.